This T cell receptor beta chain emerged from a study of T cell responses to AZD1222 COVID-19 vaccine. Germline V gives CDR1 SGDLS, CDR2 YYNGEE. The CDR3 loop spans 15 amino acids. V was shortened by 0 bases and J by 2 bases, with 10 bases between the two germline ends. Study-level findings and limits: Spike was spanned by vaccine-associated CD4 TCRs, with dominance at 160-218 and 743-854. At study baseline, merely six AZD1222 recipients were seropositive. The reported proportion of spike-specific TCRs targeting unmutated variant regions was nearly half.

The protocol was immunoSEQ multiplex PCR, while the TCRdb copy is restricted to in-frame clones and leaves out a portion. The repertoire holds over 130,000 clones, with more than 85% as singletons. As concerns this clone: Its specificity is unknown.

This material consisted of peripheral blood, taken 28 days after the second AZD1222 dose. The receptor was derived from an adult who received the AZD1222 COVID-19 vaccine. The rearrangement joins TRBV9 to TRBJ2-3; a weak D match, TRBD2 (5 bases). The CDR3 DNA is TGTGCCAGCAGCGTAGGGCCGGGGTACACAGATACGCAGTATTTT. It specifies CASSVGPGYTDTQYF.